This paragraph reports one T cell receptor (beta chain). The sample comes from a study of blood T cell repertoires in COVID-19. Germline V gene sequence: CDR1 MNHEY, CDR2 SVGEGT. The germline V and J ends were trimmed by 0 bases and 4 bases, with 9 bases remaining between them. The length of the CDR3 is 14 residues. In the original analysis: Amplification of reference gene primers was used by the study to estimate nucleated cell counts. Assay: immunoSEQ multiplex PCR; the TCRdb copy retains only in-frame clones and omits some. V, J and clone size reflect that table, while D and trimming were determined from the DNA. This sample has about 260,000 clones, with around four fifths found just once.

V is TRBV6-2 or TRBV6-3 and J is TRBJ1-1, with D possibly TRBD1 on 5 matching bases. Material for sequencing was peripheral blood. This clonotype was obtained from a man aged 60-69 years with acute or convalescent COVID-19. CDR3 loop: CASSYSTGVTEAFF. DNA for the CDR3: TGTGCCAGCAGTTACTCGACGGGGGTCACTGAAGCTTTCTTT.